This TCR beta chain was documented in a study of CD8+CD57+ T cells in acquired aplastic anemia (dated 2018 in TCRdb). Regarding the study in general: DNA extracted from sorted CD4+ and CD8+ cells had a mean of 3.2 ug, with a range of roughly 0.18 to 27.4 ug. For healthy donor samples, the average read count was about 10 million for CD4+ cells and 11 million to 14 million for CD8+ cells.

TCR beta VDJ combination and CDR3 sequence profiling used genomic DNA as the template. An Illumina HiSeq 2000 was the platform used for TCR repertoire sequencing. Regarding the original processing steps: Repertoire assessment relied on Simpson's diversity index, CDR3 size and DJ length profiles, and TRBV/TRBJ rearrangement plots. The immunodominant clone was defined as the most abundant DNA sequence in deep sequencing data. CDR3 amino acid sequences were screened for sharing across subjects and were compared with published repertoires and the VDJdb database. The public sequencing data were trimmed at Q25 with fastp and processed into clonotypes with MiXCR by TCRdb, which kept only in-frame beta chains. Each entry merges the rows of one CDR3 protein and shows their most common DNA and genes. TCRdb, rather than the study authors, made the V and J calls. The sample yields roughly 160,000 distinct CDR3 sequences; just under 65% were counted once. The ten top clones hold under 60% of the sample.

This clonotype was picked up a small number of times. What this receptor recognizes is not known. No base qualities exist here, and no much larger clone lies one base off it. Summary of the overall study and its limitations: Patients and healthy controls showed no significant difference in CD8+ Simpson's diversity (P=0.060). Around 28 CD8+ CDR3 sequences were found to be shared between patients and controls, but these sequences appeared to be highly expressed in patients and within the immunodominant clones of the patients.

In this study, sorted CD4+ and CD8+ T cells from the blood of healthy subjects and of severe aplastic anemia patients had their TCR repertoires deep-sequenced. Ficoll-Paque density gradient centrifugation was used to isolate peripheral blood mononuclear cells. Before DNA was extracted, CD4+ and CD8+ T cells were sorted using either FACS or magnetic beads. This receptor was taken from a human donor in good health. The material sequenced was sorted CD4+, CD8+, or CD8+CD57+ T cells (not recorded which) from PBMCs.

The sequenced DNA: TGTGCCTCCGGGAGGTTCTCCTACGAGCAGTACTTC. It is translated as CASGRFSYEQYF. The V gene is TRBV30 and the J gene is TRBJ2-7; TRBD2 fits 7 bases in the junction. The CDR3 measures 12 amino acids from cysteine to phenylalanine. The only DNA kept is the CDR3, 36 bases in frame from the first base. Looking up the germline V gene (reference sequence) yields CDR1 GTSNPN and CDR2 SVGIG. Germline trimming amounts to 7 bases on V and 0 bases on J, with 3 as the count of junction bases outside the gene matches.